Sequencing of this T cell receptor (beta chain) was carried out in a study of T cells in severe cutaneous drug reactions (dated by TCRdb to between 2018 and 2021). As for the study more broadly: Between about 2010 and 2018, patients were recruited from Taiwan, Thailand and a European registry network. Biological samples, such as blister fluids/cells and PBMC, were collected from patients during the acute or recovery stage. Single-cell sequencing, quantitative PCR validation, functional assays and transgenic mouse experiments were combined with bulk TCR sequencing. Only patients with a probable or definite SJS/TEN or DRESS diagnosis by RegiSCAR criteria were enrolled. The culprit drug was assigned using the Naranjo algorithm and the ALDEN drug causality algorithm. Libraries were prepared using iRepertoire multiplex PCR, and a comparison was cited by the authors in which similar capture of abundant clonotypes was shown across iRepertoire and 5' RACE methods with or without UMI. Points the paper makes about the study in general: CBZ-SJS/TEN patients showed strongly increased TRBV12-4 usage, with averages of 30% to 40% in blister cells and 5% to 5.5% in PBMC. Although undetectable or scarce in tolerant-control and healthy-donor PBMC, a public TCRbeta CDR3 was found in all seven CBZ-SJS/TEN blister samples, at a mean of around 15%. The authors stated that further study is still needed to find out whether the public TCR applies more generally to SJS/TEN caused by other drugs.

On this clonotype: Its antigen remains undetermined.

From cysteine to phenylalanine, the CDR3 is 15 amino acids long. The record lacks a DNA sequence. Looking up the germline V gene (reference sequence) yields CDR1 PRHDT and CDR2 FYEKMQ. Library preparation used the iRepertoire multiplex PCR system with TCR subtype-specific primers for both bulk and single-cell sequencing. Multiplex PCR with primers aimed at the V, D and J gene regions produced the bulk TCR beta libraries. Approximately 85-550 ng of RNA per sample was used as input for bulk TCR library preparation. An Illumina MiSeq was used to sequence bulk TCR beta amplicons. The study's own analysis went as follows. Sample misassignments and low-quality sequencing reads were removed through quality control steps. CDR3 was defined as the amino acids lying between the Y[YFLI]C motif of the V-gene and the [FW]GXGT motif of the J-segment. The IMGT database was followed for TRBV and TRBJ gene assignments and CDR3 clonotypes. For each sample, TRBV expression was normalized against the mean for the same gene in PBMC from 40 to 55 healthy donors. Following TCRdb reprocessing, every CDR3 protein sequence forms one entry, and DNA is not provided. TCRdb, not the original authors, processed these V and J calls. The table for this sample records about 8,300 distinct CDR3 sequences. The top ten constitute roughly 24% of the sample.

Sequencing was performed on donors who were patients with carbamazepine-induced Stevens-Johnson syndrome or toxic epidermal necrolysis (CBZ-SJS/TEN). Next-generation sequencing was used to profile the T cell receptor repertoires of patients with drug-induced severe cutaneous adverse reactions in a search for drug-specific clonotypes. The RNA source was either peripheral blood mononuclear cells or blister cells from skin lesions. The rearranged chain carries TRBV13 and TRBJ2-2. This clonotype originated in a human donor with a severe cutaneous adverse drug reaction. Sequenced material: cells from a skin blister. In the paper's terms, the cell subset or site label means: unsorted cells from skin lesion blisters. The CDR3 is CASSGYSENTGELFF. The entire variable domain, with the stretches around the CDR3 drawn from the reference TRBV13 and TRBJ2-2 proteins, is AAGVIQSPRHLIKEKRETATLKCYPIPRHDTVYWYQQGPGQDPQFLISFYEKMQSDKGSIPDRFSAQQFSDYHSELNMSSLELGDSALYFCASSGYSENTGELFFGEGSRLTVL.